A selection of T cell receptor beta chains follows, all from one sample in a study of shared clonotypes between healthy human individuals. Assay: immunoSEQ multiplex PCR; the TCRdb copy retains only in-frame clones and omits some. The table records about 1,500,000 clones, around 95% of them present only once. Sequenced sample: naive CD4+ T cells sorted from blood. The receptor set was obtained from a man in his thirties or forties in good health. The CDR3 runs from the conserved cysteine through the conserved F or W. Each record gives: V gene, J gene, D gene, clone size, CDR3 DNA, CDR3 protein. A D gene is named only where the DNA matches it firmly. Some rows mark clone size as missing; the rest say once, few, many or name a class of expanded clone.

V: TRBV9
J: TRBJ2-3
D: TRBD2
size: -
DNA: TGTGCCAGCAGCCCCAGCGGGACTGGGACAGATACGCAGTATTTT
CDR3: CASSPSGTGTDTQYF

V: TRBV4-1
J: TRBJ1-3
D: -
size: -
DNA: TGCGCCAGCAGCCAAGTCGTCGGTGGGACCCCTGGAAACACCATATATTTT
CDR3: CASSQVVGGTPGNTIYF

V: TRBV5-5
J: TRBJ2-1
D: -
size: once
DNA: TGTGCCAGCAGCGGGTCCAGCGGCAGCTCCTACAGTGAGCAGTTCTTC
CDR3: CASSGSSGSSYSEQFF

V: TRBV5-1
J: TRBJ1-1
D: TRBD1
size: -
DNA: TGCGCCAGCAGCGGATACGGGACAGGGAACACTGAAGCTTTCTTT
CDR3: CASSGYGTGNTEAFF

V: TRBV27
J: TRBJ2-1
D: -
size: -
DNA: TGTGCCAGCAGTTTCCAGGGCGCCGGGAATGAGCAGTTCTTC
CDR3: CASSFQGAGNEQFF

V: TRBV5-1
J: TRBJ2-7
D: TRBD1
size: -
DNA: TGCGCCAGCAGCTTGACACCGGGACAGGACTACGAGCAGTACTTC
CDR3: CASSLTPGQDYEQYF

V: TRBV28
J: TRBJ2-7
D: -
size: -
DNA: TGTGCCAGCAGTTTATACCCCCGTTCATACGAGCAGTACGATAAGCAGTACTTC
CDR3: CASSLYPRSYEQYDKQYF

V: TRBV5-4
J: TRBJ2-7
D: TRBD2
size: -
DNA: TGTGCCAGCAGCTTGGGCGGGAGAATCTCCGAGCAGTACTTC
CDR3: CASSLGGRISEQYF

V: TRBV7-2
J: TRBJ2-7
D: -
size: once
DNA: TGTGCCAGCAGCTTAGTCTTGTTAGGTGGCTACGAGCAGTACTTC
CDR3: CASSLVLLGGYEQYF

V: TRBV5-1
J: TRBJ1-1
D: TRBD1
size: once
DNA: TGCGCCAGCAGCTTAACAGGGGGCATAACTGAAGCTTTCTTT
CDR3: CASSLTGGITEAFF

V: TRBV5-4
J: TRBJ2-2
D: TRBD2
size: -
DNA: TGTGCCAGCAGCTTGGGGGCGATGGGCGGGAGGAACACCGGGGAGCTGTTTTTT
CDR3: CASSLGAMGGRNTGELFF

V: TRBV12-5
J: TRBJ2-2
D: -
size: -
DNA: TGTGCTAGTGGTTTGGTACTGAGCGGGAACACCGGGGAGCTGTTTTTT
CDR3: CASGLVLSGNTGELFF

V: TRBV9
J: TRBJ2-1
D: TRBD2
size: once
DNA: TGTGCCAGCAGCGTTCCGACTAGCGGTTTTTTCCATGAGCAGTTCTTC
CDR3: CASSVPTSGFFHEQFF

V: TRBV5-1
J: TRBJ2-7
D: -
size: -
DNA: TGCGCCAGCAGCTTAGGGAGAGGTCCTGGGGACTACGAGCAGTACTTC
CDR3: CASSLGRGPGDYEQYF

V: TRBV7-8
J: TRBJ2-7
D: -
size: -
DNA: TGTGCCAGCAGCTTAGGCGGCAGCCAGAACCATATCTCCTACGAGCAGTACTTC
CDR3: CASSLGGSQNHISYEQYF

V: TRBV6-6
J: TRBJ2-7
D: -
size: -
DNA: TGTGCCAGCGCATACAAAGGGGGAGCCGAGCAGTACTTC
CDR3: CASAYKGGAEQYF

V: TRBV27
J: TRBJ2-3
D: -
size: -
DNA: TGTGCCAGCAGCCCTCCTGGACCGAGCACAGATACGCAGTATTTT
CDR3: CASSPPGPSTDTQYF